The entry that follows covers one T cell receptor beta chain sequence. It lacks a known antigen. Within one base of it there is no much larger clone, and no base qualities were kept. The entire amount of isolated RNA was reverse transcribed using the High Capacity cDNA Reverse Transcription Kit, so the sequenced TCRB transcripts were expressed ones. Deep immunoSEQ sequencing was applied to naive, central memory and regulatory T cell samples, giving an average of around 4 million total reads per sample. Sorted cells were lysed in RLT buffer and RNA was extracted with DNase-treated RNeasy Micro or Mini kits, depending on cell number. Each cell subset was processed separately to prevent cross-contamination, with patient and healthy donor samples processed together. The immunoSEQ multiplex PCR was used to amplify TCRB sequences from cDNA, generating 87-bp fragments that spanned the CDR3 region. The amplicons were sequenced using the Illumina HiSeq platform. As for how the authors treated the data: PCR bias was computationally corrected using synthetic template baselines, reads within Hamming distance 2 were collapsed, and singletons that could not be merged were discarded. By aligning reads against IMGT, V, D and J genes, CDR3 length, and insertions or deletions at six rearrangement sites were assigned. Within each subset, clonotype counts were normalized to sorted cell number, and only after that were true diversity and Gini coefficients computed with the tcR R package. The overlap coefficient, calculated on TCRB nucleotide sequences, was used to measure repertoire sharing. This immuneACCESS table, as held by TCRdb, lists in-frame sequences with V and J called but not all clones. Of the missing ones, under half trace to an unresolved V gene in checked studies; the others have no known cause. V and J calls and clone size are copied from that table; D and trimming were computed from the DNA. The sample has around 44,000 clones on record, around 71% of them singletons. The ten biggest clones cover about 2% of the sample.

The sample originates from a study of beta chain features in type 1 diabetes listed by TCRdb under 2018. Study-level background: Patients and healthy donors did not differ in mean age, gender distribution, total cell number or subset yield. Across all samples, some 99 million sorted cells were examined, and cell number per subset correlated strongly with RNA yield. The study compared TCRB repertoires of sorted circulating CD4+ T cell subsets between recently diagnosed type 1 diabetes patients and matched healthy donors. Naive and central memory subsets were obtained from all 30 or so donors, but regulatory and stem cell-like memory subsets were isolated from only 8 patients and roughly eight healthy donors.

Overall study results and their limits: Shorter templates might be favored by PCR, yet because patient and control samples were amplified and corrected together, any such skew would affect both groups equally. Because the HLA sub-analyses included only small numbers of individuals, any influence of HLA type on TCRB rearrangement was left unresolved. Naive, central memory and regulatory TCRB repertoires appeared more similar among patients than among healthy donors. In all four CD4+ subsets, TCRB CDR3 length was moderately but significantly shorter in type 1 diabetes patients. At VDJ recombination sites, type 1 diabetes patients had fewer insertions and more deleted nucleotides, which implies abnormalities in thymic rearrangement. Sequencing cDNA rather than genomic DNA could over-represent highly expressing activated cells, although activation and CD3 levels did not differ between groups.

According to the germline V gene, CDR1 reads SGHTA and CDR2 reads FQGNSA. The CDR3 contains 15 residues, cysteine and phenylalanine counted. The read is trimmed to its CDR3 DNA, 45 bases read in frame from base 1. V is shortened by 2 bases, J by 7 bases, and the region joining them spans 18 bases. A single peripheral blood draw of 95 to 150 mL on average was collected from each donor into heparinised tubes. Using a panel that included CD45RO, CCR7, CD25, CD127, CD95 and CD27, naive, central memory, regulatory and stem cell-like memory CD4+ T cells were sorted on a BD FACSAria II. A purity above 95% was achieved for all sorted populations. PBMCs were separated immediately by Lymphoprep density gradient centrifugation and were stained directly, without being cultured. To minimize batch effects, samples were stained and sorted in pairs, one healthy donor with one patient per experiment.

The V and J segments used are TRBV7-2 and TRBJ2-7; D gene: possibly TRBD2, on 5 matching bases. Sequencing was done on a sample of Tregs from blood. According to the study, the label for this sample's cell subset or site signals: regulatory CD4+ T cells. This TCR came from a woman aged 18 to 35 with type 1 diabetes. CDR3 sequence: CASSLYRGSFREQYF. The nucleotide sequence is TGTGCCAGCAGCTTATACCGGGGATCCTTTCGGGAGCAGTACTTC.